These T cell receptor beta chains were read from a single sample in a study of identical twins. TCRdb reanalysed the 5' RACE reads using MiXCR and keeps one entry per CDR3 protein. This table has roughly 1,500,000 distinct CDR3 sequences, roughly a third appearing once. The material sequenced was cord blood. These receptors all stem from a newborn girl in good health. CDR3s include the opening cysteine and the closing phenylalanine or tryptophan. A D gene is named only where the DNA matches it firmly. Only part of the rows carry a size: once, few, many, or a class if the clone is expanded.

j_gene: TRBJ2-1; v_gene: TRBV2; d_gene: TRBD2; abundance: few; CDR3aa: CASSGLAGGSLSYNEQFF; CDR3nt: TGTGCCAGCAGTGGACTAGCGGGAGGGAGCCTCTCCTACAATGAGCAGTTCTTC
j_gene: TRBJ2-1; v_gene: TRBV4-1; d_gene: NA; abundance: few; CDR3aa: CASSQYGTAFNEQFF; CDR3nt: TGCGCCAGCAGCCAGTACGGGACCGCTTTCAATGAGCAGTTCTTC
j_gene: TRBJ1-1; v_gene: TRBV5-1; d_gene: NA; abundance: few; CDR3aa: CASSLAWTANTEAFF; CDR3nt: TGCGCCAGCAGCTTGGCCTGGACAGCGAACACTGAAGCTTTCTTT
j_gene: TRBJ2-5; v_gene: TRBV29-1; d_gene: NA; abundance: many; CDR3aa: CSVLRSSQETQYF; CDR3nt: TGCAGCGTTTTACGAAGCTCACAAGAGACCCAGTACTTC
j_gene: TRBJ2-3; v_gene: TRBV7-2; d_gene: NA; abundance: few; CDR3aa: CASSPFGQRTDTQYF; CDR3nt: TGTGCCAGCAGCCCCTTTGGACAGCGCACAGATACGCAGTATTTT
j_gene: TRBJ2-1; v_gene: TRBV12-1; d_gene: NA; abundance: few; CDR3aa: CASSFVGVNEQFF; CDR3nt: TGTGCCAGCAGCTTTGTAGGGGTGAATGAGCAGTTCTTC
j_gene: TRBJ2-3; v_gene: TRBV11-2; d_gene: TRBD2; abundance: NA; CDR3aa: CASSLQLRGLAGVGGADTQYF; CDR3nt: TGTGCCAGCAGCTTACAACTCCGTGGACTAGCGGGAGTGGGGGGAGCAGATACGCAGTATTTT
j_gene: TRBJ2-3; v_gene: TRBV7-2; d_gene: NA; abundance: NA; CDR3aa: CASSSFDTQYF; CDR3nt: TGTGCCAGCAGCTCGTTCGATACGCAGTATTTT
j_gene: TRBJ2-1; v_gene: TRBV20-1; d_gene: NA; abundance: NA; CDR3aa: CSATDRTPYNEQFF; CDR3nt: TGCAGTGCCACGGACCGAACTCCCTACAATGAGCAGTTCTTC
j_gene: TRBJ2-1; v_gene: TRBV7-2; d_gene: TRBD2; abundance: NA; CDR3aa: CASSRSGASSYNEQFF; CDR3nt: TGTGCCAGCAGCCGTAGCGGGGCTAGCTCCTACAATGAGCAGTTCTTC
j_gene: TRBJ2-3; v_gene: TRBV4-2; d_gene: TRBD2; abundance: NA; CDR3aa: CASSGTSGTISTDTQYF; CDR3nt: TGTGCCAGCTCCGGGACTAGCGGGACCATTAGCACAGATACGCAGTATTTT
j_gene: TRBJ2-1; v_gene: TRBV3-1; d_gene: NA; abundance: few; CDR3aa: CASSPSWAGHNEQFF; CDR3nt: TGTGCCAGCAGCCCGTCCTGGGCAGGTCACAATGAGCAGTTCTTC
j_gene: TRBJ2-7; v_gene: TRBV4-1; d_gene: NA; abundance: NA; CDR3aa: CASSQDWRLVGVSYEQYF; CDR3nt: TGCGCCAGCAGCCAAGACTGGCGACTAGTGGGGGTGTCCTACGAGCAGTACTTC
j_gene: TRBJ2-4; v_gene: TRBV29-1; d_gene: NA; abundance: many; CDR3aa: CSIKGLAKNIQYF; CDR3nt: TGCAGCATTAAGGGCCTAGCCAAAAACATTCAGTACTTC
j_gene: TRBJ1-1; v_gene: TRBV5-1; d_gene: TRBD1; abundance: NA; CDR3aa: CAGSSYYRGRTEAFF; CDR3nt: TGCGCCGGCAGCTCATACTACAGGGGAAGAACTGAAGCTTTCTTT
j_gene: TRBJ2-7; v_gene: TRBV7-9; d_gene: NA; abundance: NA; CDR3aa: CASSYTKASEQYF; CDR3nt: TGTGCCAGCAGCTATACAAAAGCGAGCGAGCAGTACTTC
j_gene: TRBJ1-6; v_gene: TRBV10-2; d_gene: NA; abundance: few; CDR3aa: CASSESGGIYNSPLHF; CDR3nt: TGCGCCAGCAGTGAGTCAGGCGGGATCTATAATTCACCCCTCCACTTT
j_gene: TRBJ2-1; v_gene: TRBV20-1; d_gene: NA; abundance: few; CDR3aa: CSARILGSNEQFF; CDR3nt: TGCAGTGCTAGAATCTTAGGAAGTAATGAGCAGTTCTTC
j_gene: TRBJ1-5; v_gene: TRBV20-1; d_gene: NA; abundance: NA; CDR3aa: CSASEHQPQHF; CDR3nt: TGCAGTGCTAGCGAGCATCAGCCCCAGCATTTT
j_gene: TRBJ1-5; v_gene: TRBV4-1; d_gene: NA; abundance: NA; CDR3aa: CASSQIQSYNQPQHF; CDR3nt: TGCGCCAGCAGCCAAATACAGTCGTACAATCAGCCCCAGCATTTT
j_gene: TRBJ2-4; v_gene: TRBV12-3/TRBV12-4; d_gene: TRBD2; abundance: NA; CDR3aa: CASSLIGREQYF; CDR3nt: TGTGCCAGCAGTTTGATCGGGCGGGAGCAGTACTTC
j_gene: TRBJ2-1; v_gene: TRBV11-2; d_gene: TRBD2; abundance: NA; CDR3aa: CASSSGTSGRSEQFF; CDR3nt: TGTGCCAGCAGCTCCGGGACTAGCGGGAGGAGCGAGCAGTTCTTC
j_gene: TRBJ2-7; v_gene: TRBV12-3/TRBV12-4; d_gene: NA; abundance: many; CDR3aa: CASSGEMSYEQYF; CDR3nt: TGTGCCAGCAGTGGGGAGATGTCCTACGAGCAGTACTTC
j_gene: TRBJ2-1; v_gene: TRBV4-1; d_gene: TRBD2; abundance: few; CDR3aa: CASSHGLAGIFGSYNEQFF; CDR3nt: TGCGCCAGCAGCCACGGACTAGCGGGAATTTTTGGGTCCTACAATGAGCAGTTCTTC
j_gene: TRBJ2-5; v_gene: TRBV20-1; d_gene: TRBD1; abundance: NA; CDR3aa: CSASGAGTGRNEQYF; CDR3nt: TGCAGTGCTAGTGGGGCCGGGACAGGGCGGAATGAGCAGTACTTC